A single sample gave rise to the 27 T cell receptor beta chains below, sequenced in a study of blood T cell repertoires in COVID-19. Sequencing was performed with immunoSEQ multiplex PCR; in TCRdb, only in-frame clones are kept and a portion is missing. The data contain approximately 140,000 clones, about 81% of them seen just once; the ten biggest clones take up around 2.4%. Sequencing used PBMCs or T cells enriched from blood (not recorded which). The receptor set was obtained from a man in his forties with acute COVID-19.

The chain recombines TRBV30 with TRBJ2-7; 8 bases match TRBD1. The germline CDR1 and CDR2 sequences are GTSNPN and SVGIG (reference sequence). The V segment lost 4 bases and the J segment 5 bases; nucleotides outside the gene matches: 7. This CDR3 has 13 residues. The CDR3 DNA sequence: TGTGCCTGGAAGGTGGACAGGGAGAACGAGCAGTACTTC. It codes for CAWKVDRENEQYF.

This clone was seen more than once but under ten times. The chain recombines TRBV6-5 with TRBJ1-3, with TRBD1 identical over 7 bases. J lost 4 bases, V lost 5 bases, and 5 bases had no gene match. The CDR3 consists of 14 residues. The germline V gene encodes CDR1 MNHEY and CDR2 SVGAGI. CDR3 residues: CASSPTGSGNTIYF. CDR3 nucleotides: TGTGCCAGCAGTCCGACAGGGTCAGGAAACACCATATATTTT.

This sequence joins TRBV7-2 and TRBJ2-1, with a tentative D call TRBD2 (6 bases). This CDR3 is built from 15 residues. The germline V gene encodes CDR1 SGHTA and CDR2 FQGNSA. Between the trimmed V and J ends, which lost 2 bases and 0 bases, there was a span of 8 bases. The CDR3 nucleotides read TGTGCCAGCAGCTTACTAGCGTCCTCCTACAATGAGCAGTTCTTC. Translated, it gives CASSLLASSYNEQFF. The full variable domain, its missing parts supplied by reference TRBV7-2 and TRBJ2-1, is GAGVSQSPSNKVTEKGKDVELRCDPISGHTALYWYRQSLGQGLEFLIYFQGNSAPDKSGLPSDRFSAERTGGSVSTLTIQRTQQEDSAVYLCASSLLASSYNEQFFGPGTRLTVL.

J is TRBJ1-4 and V is TRBV25-1; 7 nucleotides agree with TRBD1. The CDR3 is made up of 16 amino acids. CDR1 MGHDK and CDR2 SYGVNS come from the germline V gene. J lost 2 bases, V lost 4 bases, and 7 bases had no gene match. Here the CDR3 DNA reads TGTGCCAGCAGTGGCACAGGGGATGACACTAATGAAAAACTGTTTTTT. This encodes CASSGTGDDTNEKLFF.

The J gene is TRBJ2-2, the V gene TRBV11-3, with D possibly TRBD1 on 6 matching bases. Germline V gene data show CDR1 as SGHNT and CDR2 as YENEEA. There are 16 residues in the CDR3. V lost 5 bases and J lost 5, with 18 bases in between. DNA of the CDR3: TGTGCCAGCAGCCAGTCCTTTAGGACAGCAACCGGGGAGCTGTTTTTT. It specifies CASSQSFRTATGELFF.

This chain uses TRBV24-1 with TRBJ2-1, with TRBD1 identical over 12 bases. Germline V gene data show CDR1 as KGHDR and CDR2 as SFDVKD. This CDR3 has 16 amino acids. The junction had 7 bases not matched to a gene; V was cut back by 8 bases and J by 3 bases. The CDR3 loop is CATTGTGGAGYNEQFF. CDR3 DNA: TGTGCCACCACCGGGACAGGGGGCGCAGGCTACAATGAGCAGTTCTTC.

V is TRBV2 and J is TRBJ2-1; 8 bases fit TRBD1. Germline-derived CDR1 and CDR2 are SNHLY and FYNNEI. J was trimmed by 10 bases and V by 7 bases; bases with no gene match: 9. The CDR3 sequence is 13 residues long. The CDR3 sequence is CASIDRGPGEQFF. CDR3 DNA sequence: TGTGCCAGCATTGACAGGGGTCCCGGGGAGCAGTTCTTC.

V and J are TRBV19 and TRBJ2-5; D uncertain. CDR3 length: 14 residues. V lost 3 bases and J lost 4, with 12 bases in between. Per germline, CDR1 LNHDA and CDR2 SQIVND (reference sequence). DNA for the CDR3: TGTGCCAGTAGTATTTTCACGGGTTCAGAGACCCAGTACTTC. Amino acids: CASSIFTGSETQYF.

The rearrangement uses TRBV6-5 and TRBJ1-5; 9 nucleotides align to TRBD1. This CDR3 region has 13 residues. CDR1 and CDR2 from the germline V gene are MNHEY and SVGAGI. Trimming took 6 bases from V and 7 from J; bases not matched to a gene: 4. The CDR3: CASSPDRGQPQHF. DNA for the CDR3: TGTGCCAGCAGCCCGGACAGGGGACAGCCCCAGCATTTT.

The rearrangement links TRBV6-1 to TRBJ1-5; D gene uncertain. The CDR3 is 16 amino acids. Germline V gives CDR1 MNHNS, CDR2 SASEGT. V was pared by 0 bases and J by 6 bases, with 15 bases between. The chain's CDR3 is CASSEADSLGGQPQHF. CDR3 nucleotides: TGTGCCAGCAGTGAAGCTGACTCGCTGGGAGGTCAGCCCCAGCATTTT.

J is TRBJ2-4 and V is TRBV7-9; D not resolved. This CDR3 contains 13 residues. Trimming shortened V by 0 bases and J by 10 bases, and 10 bases separated the two germline ends. Germline V CDR1 and CDR2: SEHNR, FQNEAQ (reference sequence). For the CDR3, the DNA is TGTGCCAGCAGCTTAGCCGAGGCACGGATTCAGTACTTC. Its protein is CASSLAEARIQYF.

This clone came up once. The chain uses TRBV7-9 and TRBJ2-3; 9 bases are shared with TRBD2. Trimming at V came to 8 bases and at J to 3 bases, leaving 3 bases not matched to a gene. CDR1 and CDR2 (germline): SEHNR, FQNEAQ (reference sequence). CDR3 length: 13 residues. CDR3 nucleotide sequence: TGTGCCAGCGGCAGCGGGGGGACAGATACGCAGTATTTT. Amino acids: CASGSGGTDTQYF.

The rearrangement links TRBV3-1 (or the pseudogene TRBV3-2) to TRBJ1-1, with 8 nucleotides matching TRBD1. The CDR3 contains 16 residues. The ends lost 2 bases at V and 1 base at J; junction bases unmatched: 6. CDR1 and CDR2 (germline): LGHDT, YNNKEL (reference sequence). In DNA, the CDR3 is TGTGCCAGCAGCCAACCCTCCGGGACAGGGAACACTGAAGCTTTCTTT. Its protein is CASSQPSGTGNTEAFF.

The rearrangement links TRBV10-3 to TRBJ1-2, with D perhaps matching TRBD1 (5 bases). Germline CDR1 is ENHRY and CDR2 is SYGVKD. The CDR3 contains 16 residues. Trimming stripped 0 bases from V and 4 bases from J, with 15 bases between. Here the CDR3 reads CAISESIATQGYGYTF. DNA for the CDR3: TGTGCCATCAGTGAGTCGATCGCAACCCAGGGCTATGGCTACACCTTC.

This rearrangement joins TRBV9 to TRBJ2-5, with TRBD2 matching over 9 bases. CDR1 and CDR2 (germline): SGDLS, YYNGEE. The J segment lost 10 bases and the V segment lost 3 bases, leaving 13 bases of the junction unmatched. The CDR3 is 15 residues long. The CDR3 DNA reads as TGTGCCAGCAGCGCGACGGGACTAGCCCCCAGCATCCAGTACTTC. Amino acid sequence: CASSATGLAPSIQYF.

The gene calls are TRBV19 and TRBJ1-5; 10 bases agree with TRBD1. V lost 0 bases, J lost 0 bases, and 8 bases stayed unmatched. CDR1 is LNHDA and CDR2 is SQIVND in the germline V gene (reference sequence). This CDR3 contains 19 residues. CDR3 protein: CASSIDGGTGVDSNQPQHF. In nucleotides, the CDR3 is TGTGCCAGTAGTATAGATGGCGGGACAGGGGTGGATAGCAATCAGCCCCAGCATTTT.

The V and J genes are TRBV23-1 and TRBJ2-3; D is uncertain. TRBV23-1 has ORF status, its function being uncertain. This CDR3 comprises 17 residues. Trimming removed 0 bases at V and 0 bases at J, with 13 bases between. CDR3 region: CASSQSESSPSTDTQYF. In nucleotides, the CDR3 is TGCGCCAGCAGTCAATCGGAAAGTAGCCCTAGCACAGATACGCAGTATTTT.

The sample holds a few counts of this clone. The chain couples TRBV28 to TRBJ1-4, with 10 bases identical to TRBD1. Germline values: CDR1 MDHEN, CDR2 SYDVKM. This CDR3 is 16 amino acids long. With V trimmed by 6 bases and J by 5 bases, 9 bases remained unmatched. This chain's CDR3 is CASSRDRGSGNEKLFF. The CDR3 nucleotides read TGTGCCAGCAGCCGGGACAGGGGATCGGGAAATGAAAAACTGTTTTTT.

The chain joins TRBV6-5 to TRBJ1-1; D might be TRBD1 (6 bases). Germline lookup yields CDR1 MNHEY and CDR2 SVGAGI. The CDR3 runs to 13 residues. V was trimmed by 8 bases and J by 8 bases, leaving 18 bases between them. The CDR3 here is CASLTPGHLEAFF. For the CDR3, the DNA is TGTGCCAGCCTTACTCCGGGACATCTGGAAGCTTTCTTT.

The CDR3 spells CASTPGGYTGELFF. The CDR3 region has the DNA TGTGCCAGCACCCCAGGGGGATACACCGGGGAGCTGTTTTTT. This chain connects TRBV6-5 to TRBJ2-2; 7 nucleotides align to TRBD1. V lost 7 bases to trimming and J lost 3 bases; unmatched junction nucleotides: 5. This CDR3 contains 14 residues. Germline assignment: CDR1 MNHEY and CDR2 SVGAGI.

This chain connects TRBV6-1 to TRBJ1-2; possible D gene TRBD1, 6 bases. CDR3 length: 14 amino acids. V shed 1 base and J shed 8 bases, with 14 bases lying between them. The V gene's germline CDR1 is MNHNS and CDR2 SASEGT. The CDR3 region has the DNA TGTGCCAGCAGTGAAGAATGGGCAGGGGAGGGCTACACCTTC. It yields the protein CASSEEWAGEGYTF.

The chain uses TRBV18 and TRBJ1-4; 9 nucleotides match TRBD1. The length of the CDR3 is 14 residues. The germline V gene encodes CDR1 KGHSH and CDR2 LQKENI. J lost 4 bases, V lost 4 bases, and 1 base had no gene match. CDR3 bases: TGTGCCAGCTCACTGACAGGGGGTAATGAAAAACTGTTTTTT. As protein: CASSLTGGNEKLFF.

The CDR3 sequence: CASSPWGKGASYEQYF. As DNA, the CDR3 is TGTGCCAGCAGCCCCTGGGGTAAAGGGGCCTCCTACGAGCAGTACTTC. The chain carries TRBV7-6 and TRBJ2-7; D perhaps matches TRBD1 (5 bases). Germline assignment: CDR1 SGHVS and CDR2 FNYEAQ. The CDR3 consists of 16 residues. V was shortened by 5 bases and J by 0 bases, with 17 bases between the two germline ends.

The DNA for the CDR3 is TGTGCCAGCAGCCTAACCCAGGGCCGCACTGAAGCTTTCTTT. Its protein product is CASSLTQGRTEAFF. The rearrangement uses TRBV7-9 and TRBJ1-1, with D tentatively TRBD1 (5 bases). The ends were cut back, 5 bases at V and 4 bases at J, with 14 bases in the middle. The CDR3 consists of 14 residues. The V gene's germline CDR1 is SEHNR and CDR2 FQNEAQ (reference sequence).

The rearrangement uses TRBV25-1 and TRBJ1-5, with D possibly being TRBD1 (6 bases). The V gene lost 4 bases and the J gene lost 7 bases, with 17 bases spanning the gap. There are 15 residues in the CDR3. Germline CDR1 is MGHDK and CDR2 is SYGVNS. CDR3 nucleotide sequence: TGTGCCAGCAGTGTGTCCCGTCAGGGGATGCAGCCCCAGCATTTT. It specifies CASSVSRQGMQPQHF.

The V gene is TRBV5-1, the J gene TRBJ2-7; TRBD2 aligns across 13 bases. Losses at the gene ends were 2 bases for V and 4 bases for J; bases not matched to a gene: 3. The CDR3 extends over 15 amino acids. Per the germline V gene, CDR1 is SGHRS and CDR2 is YFSETQ. The CDR3 region has the DNA TGCGCCAGCAGCTTACTAGCGGGGGGGTGGTACGAGCAGTACTTC. It yields the protein CASSLLAGGWYEQYF.

J is TRBJ1-2 and V is TRBV7-9, with 8 bases lining up with TRBD1. Germline CDR1 reads SEHNR; CDR2 reads FQNEAQ (reference sequence). The CDR3 totals 15 residues. With V trimmed by 1 base and J by 5 bases, 6 bases remained unmatched. Written as DNA, the CDR3 is TGTGCCAGCAGCTTAGGGGGACAGGTGCTATATGGCTACACCTTC. Protein product: CASSLGGQVLYGYTF.